The 20 T cell receptor beta chains presented below share a single source sample, sequenced in a study. MiXCR was run by TCRdb on the 5' RACE reads, yielding one entry per CDR3 protein. The table includes roughly 44,000 distinct CDR3 sequences, less than 35% detected once. The sequenced material came from memory CD4+ T cells sorted from a lymph node. Subset noted: memory CD4+ T cells, CD4+CD45RO+CD25-. The source of these receptors is a female donor with breast cancer.

This clonotype was detected only a few times. The chain combines TRBV20-1 with TRBJ1-1; no clear D. Between the trimmed V and J ends, which lost 7 bases and 1 base, there was a span of 4 bases. The CDR3 spans 10 residues. Germline V gene lookup returns CDR1 DFQATT and CDR2 SNEGSKA (reference sequence). CDR3: CSVTNTEAFF. The CDR3 region has the DNA TGCAGTGTTACGAACACTGAAGCTTTCTTT.

The chain's CDR3 is CASQTGTNTEAFF. CDR3 DNA sequence: TGTGCCAGCCAAACGGGAACGAACACTGAAGCTTTCTTT. V is TRBV18 and J is TRBJ1-1; D is uncertain. The germline gives CDR1 KGHSH, CDR2 LQKENI. V dropped 8 bases and J dropped 1 base, with 11 bases sitting between them. The CDR3 is 13 amino acids. Based on the CDR3 plus reference TRBV18 and TRBJ1-1, the full variable domain is NAGVMQNPRHLVRRRGQEARLRCSPMKGHSHVYWYRQLPEEGLKFMVYLQKENIIDESGMPKERFSAEFPKEGPSILRIQQVVRGDSAAYFCASQTGTNTEAFFGQGTRLTVV.

As for this clonotype: A junction end diverges from the germline sequence, so it may reflect a read error. The rearrangement uses TRBV18 and TRBJ2-3, with 9 bases fitting TRBD1. Germline CDR1 reads KGHSH; CDR2 reads LQKENI. The CDR3 consists of 14 residues. DNA of the CDR3: TGTGCCAGCTCACAGGACAGGGGAACAGATGCGCAGTATTTT. Amino acid sequence: CASSQDRGTDAQYF.

The V call is TRBV4-1, the J call TRBJ1-5, with 9 bases identical to TRBD1. The germline V gene has CDR1 MGHRA and CDR2 YSYEKL. The CDR3 covers 13 residues. Trimming removed 6 bases from V and 5 bases from J; junction bases left unmatched: 2. This CDR3 reads CASSRQGDQPQHF. In nucleotides, the CDR3 is TGCGCCAGCAGTCGACAGGGGGATCAGCCCCAGCATTTT.

V is TRBV7-2 and J is TRBJ1-6; 8 bases fit TRBD1. J gave up 0 bases and V 1 base, and 5 bases lay outside the gene matches. Germline V gene sequence: CDR1 SGHTA, CDR2 FQGNSA. The CDR3 is 18 residues long. CDR3 nucleotides: TGTGCCAGCAGCTTAGATTCCAGGGGGCGCTCCTATAATTCACCCCTCCACTTT. It specifies CASSLDSRGRSYNSPLHF.

This clonotype appeared a few times. The J gene is TRBJ1-2, the V gene TRBV28; D call uncertain. The V end lost 6 bases, the J end lost 4 bases, and 15 bases lay between the germline ends. CDR3 size: 14 residues. Germline V gene data show CDR1 as MDHEN and CDR2 as SYDVKM. CDR3 protein: CASRSGGRGYGYTF. The CDR3 nucleotides are TGTGCCAGCAGGTCCGGCGGGCGCGGCTATGGCTACACCTTC.

The table lists this clonotype with a few counts. The rearrangement links TRBV7-3 to TRBJ2-1; weak D call: TRBD1 (6 bases). Germline V lookup: CDR1 SGHTA, CDR2 FQGTGA. The CDR3 length is 13 residues. V shed 6 bases and J shed 7 bases, with 13 bases lying between them. For the CDR3, the DNA is TGTGCCAGCAGTTCCATAGGGGGAAATGAGCAGTTCTTC. Translation gives CASSSIGGNEQFF.

This chain joins TRBV15 and TRBJ2-1; possibly TRBD1 for D (7 bases). From germline, CDR1 is LNHNV and CDR2 YYDKDF (reference sequence). The CDR3 runs to 18 residues. With 0 bases removed from V and 4 bases from J, the gap between germline ends came to 19 bases. CDR3 sequence reads: CATSRDLGGTAPYNEQFF. For the CDR3, the DNA is TGTGCCACCAGCAGAGATTTAGGGGGGACAGCTCCATACAATGAGCAGTTCTTC.

This clonotype is categorized as medium-sized. CDR3 residues: CSVGTGGYEQYF. The DNA of the CDR3 is TGCAGCGTTGGGACAGGGGGCTACGAGCAGTACTTC. The genes are TRBV29-1 and TRBJ2-7; 10 bases align to TRBD1. This CDR3 contains 12 residues. In germline, CDR1 is SQVTM, CDR2 ANQGSEA. V lost 4 bases and J lost 3; bases outside the gene matches: 0.

The rearrangement uses TRBV24-1 and TRBJ2-2; D is unclear. Germline CDR1 and CDR2: KGHDR and SFDVKD. V was cut by 0 bases and J by 5 bases, with 6 bases left in between. The CDR3 has 14 residues. CDR3 in amino acids: CATSDLRVTGELFF. The CDR3 region has the DNA TGTGCCACCAGTGATTTGAGGGTAACCGGGGAGCTGTTTTTT.

This clonotype was detected a few times. This rearrangement joins TRBV6-1 to TRBJ2-7; 9 bases align to TRBD1. CDR1 is MNHNS and CDR2 is SASEGT in the germline V gene. V shed 1 base, J shed 3 bases, and the junction held 4 bases outside the gene matches. This CDR3 is 15 amino acids long. The CDR3 sequence: CASSEVGTGLYEQYF. As DNA, the CDR3 is TGTGCCAGCAGTGAAGTAGGGACAGGGCTCTACGAGCAGTACTTC.

This clonotype was counted a few times. This chain links TRBV18 with TRBJ1-1; 11 bases are shared with TRBD1. Germline CDR1 is KGHSH and CDR2 is LQKENI. The CDR3 spans 14 residues. Trimming at V came to 5 bases and at J to 8 bases, leaving 7 bases not matched to a gene. The CDR3 spells CASSSGQGALEAFF. The CDR3 DNA follows: TGTGCCAGCTCATCAGGACAGGGGGCCCTCGAAGCTTTCTTT. The full variable domain, in which reference TRBV18 and TRBJ1-1 provide the parts outside the CDR3, is NAGVMQNPRHLVRRRGQEARLRCSPMKGHSHVYWYRQLPEEGLKFMVYLQKENIIDESGMPKERFSAEFPKEGPSILRIQQVVRGDSAAYFCASSSGQGALEAFFGQGTRLTVV.

The table lists this clonotype with a few counts. One end of the junction fails to match germline, which may point to a read error. J is TRBJ2-4 and V is TRBV7-3, with D tentatively TRBD1 (6 bases). The CDR3 consists of 13 residues. CDR1 is SGHTA, CDR2 FQGTGA, per germline. CDR3 bases: TGTGCCAGCAGCCAAAGGGACCAGGGGCCGCGTTTCTTC. Encoded protein: CASSQRDQGPRFF.

This clonotype was counted between two and nine times. The chain has TRBV29-1 and TRBJ2-7; either TRBD1 or TRBD2 may supply D (6 bases each). There are 12 residues in the CDR3. The germline V gene encodes CDR1 SQVTM and CDR2 ANQGSEA. With 4 bases removed from V and 5 bases from J, the gap between germline ends came to 12 bases. The CDR3 DNA reads TGCAGCGTTGGTAGGGGGGAGGACGAGCAGTACTTC. Translating gives CSVGRGEDEQYF.

Comments on this clonotype: At one end, the junction sequence differs from germline, possibly due to a read error. The chain employs TRBV20-1 and TRBJ1-1; weak D call: TRBD1 (5 bases). Looked up from germline, CDR1 is DFQATT and CDR2 is SNEGSKA (reference sequence). The CDR3 is made up of 14 amino acids. As DNA, the CDR3 is TGCAGTGCTAGTTCACAGGCCCCGAACACTGTAGCTTTCTTT. It codes for CSASSQAPNTVAFF.

This clonotype has a handful of counts. The gene calls are TRBV28 and TRBJ2-5; 8 nucleotides align to TRBD1. The CDR3 contains 15 residues. Unmatched junction bases numbered 5, after V lost 2 bases and J lost 3 bases. Germline assignment: CDR1 MDHEN and CDR2 SYDVKM. CDR3 in amino acids: CASSLTRTGKETQYF. Here the CDR3 DNA reads TGTGCCAGCAGTTTAACCCGGACAGGGAAAGAGACCCAGTACTTC. The entire variable domain, with the rest obtained from reference TRBV28 and TRBJ2-5, is as follows: DVKVTQSSRYLVKRTGEKVFLECVQDMDHENMFWYRQDPGLGLRLIYFSYDVKMKEKGDIPEGYSVSREKKERFSLILESASTNQTSMYLCASSLTRTGKETQYFGPGTRLLVL.

The rearrangement joins TRBV18 to TRBJ2-4, with D possibly TRBD2 on 6 matching bases. This CDR3 region has 14 residues. V gave up 3 bases and J gave up 8 bases, with 14 bases separating them. CDR1 and CDR2 from the germline V gene are KGHSH and LQKENI. CDR3 nucleotide sequence: TGTGCCAGCTCACCGACAACGGAGGGGCACATTCAGTACTTC. Protein product: CASSPTTEGHIQYF.

The gene calls are TRBV7-9 and TRBJ2-3; TRBD1 might be the D (5 bases). Per germline, CDR1 SEHNR and CDR2 FQNEAQ (reference sequence). V was cut by 1 base and J by 1 base, with 9 bases left in between. CDR3 length: 15 amino acids. CDR3 sequence reads: CASSLEGFGTDTQYF. DNA for the CDR3: TGTGCCAGCAGCTTAGAGGGGTTCGGCACAGATACGCAGTATTTT. The full variable domain, completed using reference TRBV7-9 and TRBJ2-3, is DTGVSQNPRHKITKRGQNVTFRCDPISEHNRLYWYRQTLGQGPEFLTYFQNEAQLEKSRLLSDRFSAERPKGSFSTLEIQRTEQGDSAMYLCASSLEGFGTDTQYFGPGTRLTVL.

This clonotype ranks as medium-sized. The chain joins TRBV6-5 to TRBJ1-6, with D hard to call. Deletions cut 6 bases from V and 12 bases from J, with 12 bases between. CDR1 and CDR2 (germline): MNHEY, SVGAGI. The CDR3 contains 12 residues. The CDR3 nucleotides are TGTGCCAGCAGAAAAGGCGGGAAACCCCTCCACTTT. Protein: CASRKGGKPLHF.

This clonotype showed up just a few times. The V gene is TRBV10-2, the J gene TRBJ2-2; D is tentatively TRBD1 or TRBD2 (6 bases each). With 7 bases removed from V and 5 bases from J, the gap between germline ends came to 11 bases. This CDR3 spans 13 amino acids. The germline gives CDR1 WSHSY, CDR2 SAAADI. CDR3 residues: CASTGGGTGELFF. CDR3 coding DNA: TGCGCCAGCACTGGAGGGGGTACCGGGGAGCTGTTTTTT.